This T cell receptor beta chain was documented in a study of cytomegalovirus exposure and HLA in healthy donors. 13 Jbeta primers and 60 Vbeta primers were used for the PCR. Sequencing was performed with immunoSEQ multiplex PCR; in TCRdb, only in-frame clones are kept and a portion is missing. This table has some 170,000 clones, 75% to 90% appearing once. CDR3 size: 16 residues. Germline loops: CDR1 LNHDA, CDR2 SQIVND (reference sequence). Trimming cost V 2 bases and J 2 bases; bases outside gene matches: 7. This chain joins TRBV19 and TRBJ1-1; 8 nucleotides agree with TRBD1. The source material was PBMCs. This TCR derives from a man between 45 and 60 years old in good health and CMV-seropositive. The CDR3 bases are TGTGCCAGTAGTATAAGCGGCAGGGGGCCTAACACTGAAGCTTTCTTT. Residues: CASSISGRGPNTEAFF.